These T cell receptor beta chains were read from a single sample in a study of blood T cell repertoires in COVID-19. Assay: immunoSEQ multiplex PCR; the TCRdb copy retains only in-frame clones and omits some. This sample has just over 250,000 clones, with 86% found just once. Sequences were obtained from peripheral blood. These receptor sequences come from a man aged 35 to 55 who had recovered from COVID-19. Both conserved end residues are part of each CDR3. D genes are given only for firm matches. Size values are once, few and many counts, or a class for expanded clones, and some rows have none.

j_gene: TRBJ1-5
abundance: medium-sized
v_gene: TRBV19
d_gene: -
CDR3aa: CASSPDSPDQPQHF
CDR3nt: TGTGCCAGTAGTCCGGACAGCCCAGATCAGCCCCAGCATTTT

j_gene: TRBJ1-1
abundance: -
v_gene: TRBV6-5
d_gene: -
CDR3aa: CASSYSRGAGTEAFF
CDR3nt: TGTGCCAGCAGTTACTCACGGGGGGCAGGGACTGAAGCTTTCTTT

j_gene: TRBJ2-7
abundance: -
v_gene: TRBV12-3/TRBV12-4
d_gene: TRBD1
CDR3aa: CASSRQGMGEQYF
CDR3nt: TGTGCCAGCAGTCGACAGGGGATGGGCGAGCAGTACTTC

j_gene: TRBJ1-6
abundance: -
v_gene: TRBV25-1
d_gene: -
CDR3aa: CASSEYGRAGSPLHF
CDR3nt: TGTGCCAGCAGTGAATACGGGAGGGCAGGTTCACCCCTCCACTTT

j_gene: TRBJ2-1
abundance: -
v_gene: TRBV7-9
d_gene: TRBD2
CDR3aa: CASSLGLAVGGEQFF
CDR3nt: TGTGCCAGCAGCTTAGGACTAGCGGTCGGTGGTGAGCAGTTCTTC

j_gene: TRBJ2-3
abundance: -
v_gene: TRBV13
d_gene: TRBD2
CDR3aa: CASSPGLAGRDTQYF
CDR3nt: TGTGCCAGCAGTCCGGGACTAGCGGGACGGGATACGCAGTATTTT

j_gene: TRBJ1-1
abundance: -
v_gene: TRBV5-8
d_gene: -
CDR3aa: CASSLGLRDVKAFF
CDR3nt: TGTGCCAGCAGCTTGGGCCTCCGGGATGTTAAAGCTTTCTTT

j_gene: TRBJ2-1
abundance: -
v_gene: TRBV6-5
d_gene: TRBD1
CDR3aa: CASRVDRGRYNEQFF
CDR3nt: TGTGCCAGCAGGGTCGACAGGGGTCGCTACAATGAGCAGTTCTTC

j_gene: TRBJ2-7
abundance: -
v_gene: TRBV5-5
d_gene: -
CDR3aa: CASSRYLARAAEQYF
CDR3nt: TGTGCCAGCAGCCGGTACCTAGCAAGAGCCGCCGAGCAGTACTTC

j_gene: TRBJ1-2
abundance: -
v_gene: TRBV10-3
d_gene: -
CDR3aa: CAISATGRGGYTF
CDR3nt: TGTGCCATCAGTGCGACAGGCCGAGGAGGCTACACCTTC

j_gene: TRBJ2-7
abundance: -
v_gene: TRBV10-1
d_gene: -
CDR3aa: CASIRIGVEQYF
CDR3nt: TGCGCCAGCATCAGAATCGGAGTCGAGCAGTACTTC

j_gene: TRBJ2-5
abundance: -
v_gene: TRBV29-1
d_gene: TRBD2
CDR3aa: CSVEIGGGKQETQYF
CDR3nt: TGCAGCGTTGAAATCGGGGGGGGGAAACAAGAGACCCAGTACTTC

j_gene: TRBJ2-2
abundance: -
v_gene: TRBV7-9
d_gene: -
CDR3aa: CASSTEGGELFF
CDR3nt: TGTGCCAGCAGCACCGAGGGCGGGGAGCTGTTTTTT

j_gene: TRBJ2-7
abundance: -
v_gene: TRBV11-2
d_gene: TRBD1
CDR3aa: CASSRGGRVGEQYF
CDR3nt: TGTGCCAGCAGCCGAGGGGGCCGGGTGGGCGAGCAGTACTTC

j_gene: TRBJ2-7
abundance: once
v_gene: TRBV9
d_gene: -
CDR3aa: CASSVAGVGNEQYF
CDR3nt: TGTGCCAGCAGCGTAGCGGGAGTTGGCAACGAGCAGTACTTC

j_gene: TRBJ1-1
abundance: -
v_gene: TRBV2
d_gene: TRBD1
CDR3aa: CASSSGTVNTEAFF
CDR3nt: TGTGCCAGCAGCTCCGGGACAGTGAACACTGAAGCTTTCTTT

j_gene: TRBJ2-7
abundance: -
v_gene: TRBV2
d_gene: TRBD1
CDR3aa: CASSVIGQGASEQYF
CDR3nt: TGTGCCAGCAGCGTTATCGGACAGGGGGCCTCCGAGCAGTACTTC

j_gene: TRBJ2-1
abundance: -
v_gene: TRBV14
d_gene: TRBD2
CDR3aa: CASSQGISGFYNEQFF
CDR3nt: TGTGCCAGCAGCCAAGGTATTAGCGGGTTCTACAATGAGCAGTTCTTC

j_gene: TRBJ2-3
abundance: once
v_gene: TRBV15
d_gene: TRBD2
CDR3aa: CATSRDKAGGPSTQYF
CDR3nt: TGTGCCACCAGCAGAGACAAAGCGGGAGGGCCGAGTACGCAGTATTTT

j_gene: TRBJ1-5
abundance: few
v_gene: TRBV15
d_gene: TRBD1
CDR3aa: CATSRGGWTGAGGNQPQHF
CDR3nt: TGTGCCACCAGCAGAGGAGGTTGGACAGGGGCCGGGGGCAATCAGCCCCAGCATTTT

j_gene: TRBJ1-2
abundance: -
v_gene: TRBV19
d_gene: -
CDR3aa: CALERRSGGYTF
CDR3nt: TGTGCCTTGGAGAGAAGGTCGGGTGGCTACACCTTC

j_gene: TRBJ1-4
abundance: -
v_gene: TRBV7-2
d_gene: -
CDR3aa: CASSLRAYNEKLFF
CDR3nt: TGTGCCAGCAGCTTACGAGCCTATAATGAAAAACTGTTTTTT

j_gene: TRBJ2-7
abundance: -
v_gene: TRBV20-1
d_gene: -
CDR3aa: CSASVGQYHEQYF
CDR3nt: TGCAGTGCTAGTGTCGGACAGTACCACGAGCAGTACTTC

j_gene: TRBJ2-3
abundance: -
v_gene: TRBV27
d_gene: -
CDR3aa: CASSLGSTDTQYF
CDR3nt: TGTGCCAGCAGTTTAGGCAGCACAGATACGCAGTATTTT

j_gene: TRBJ2-2
abundance: -
v_gene: TRBV12-3/TRBV12-4
d_gene: TRBD1
CDR3aa: CASSYRGPGELFF
CDR3nt: TGTGCCAGCAGCTACAGGGGGCCCGGGGAGCTGTTTTTT

j_gene: TRBJ2-3
abundance: once
v_gene: TRBV6-1
d_gene: TRBD2
CDR3aa: CASSEGNGRTHTDTQYF
CDR3nt: TGTGCCAGCAGTGAAGGGAACGGGAGGACCCACACAGATACGCAGTATTTT

j_gene: TRBJ1-1
abundance: once
v_gene: TRBV4-3
d_gene: -
CDR3aa: CASSQAPQGSTEAFF
CDR3nt: TGCGCCAGCAGCCAGGCTCCTCAGGGGAGTACTGAAGCTTTCTTT

j_gene: TRBJ1-2
abundance: -
v_gene: TRBV14
d_gene: -
CDR3aa: CASSRLLTGGYTF
CDR3nt: TGTGCCAGCAGCCGACTCTTAACGGGGGGCTACACCTTC

j_gene: TRBJ1-2
abundance: -
v_gene: TRBV4-3
d_gene: -
CDR3aa: CASSPDLGTYGYTF
CDR3nt: TGCGCCAGCAGCCCGGATCTAGGGACATATGGCTACACCTTC

j_gene: TRBJ1-1
abundance: -
v_gene: TRBV7-3
d_gene: TRBD1
CDR3aa: CASSYRGPDTEAFF
CDR3nt: TGTGCCAGCAGCTACAGGGGACCGGACACTGAAGCTTTCTTT

j_gene: TRBJ2-1
abundance: -
v_gene: TRBV7-7
d_gene: TRBD2
CDR3aa: CASSAGTSSYNEQFF
CDR3nt: TGTGCCAGCAGCGCCGGGACTAGCAGCTACAATGAGCAGTTCTTC

j_gene: TRBJ2-6
abundance: -
v_gene: TRBV6-5
d_gene: -
CDR3aa: CASGPQGSGANVLTF
CDR3nt: TGTGCCAGCGGCCCACAGGGTAGCGGGGCCAACGTCCTGACTTTC

j_gene: TRBJ2-2
abundance: -
v_gene: TRBV5-1
d_gene: TRBD2
CDR3aa: CASSLLAGDPSTGELFF
CDR3nt: TGCGCCAGCAGCTTACTAGCGGGAGACCCGAGCACCGGGGAGCTGTTTTTT